This record concerns one T cell receptor beta chain sequence. CDR3 length equals 16 residues. V lost 2 bases to trimming and J lost 0 bases; unmatched junction nucleotides: 7. CDR1 MNHNS and CDR2 SASEGT come from the germline V gene. The record originates from a study of blood T cell repertoires in COVID-19. Study context: In each case, the material was cDNA or gDNA derived from T cells, B-cell-depleted T cells, or PBMCs.

TCRdb's table, derived via immunoSEQ multiplex PCR, lists solely in-frame clones and lacks some. This repertoire shows approximately 84,000 clones, approximately 83% found once; its top ten account for around 29%. Sequencing was carried out using peripheral blood. The rearrangement uses TRBV6-1 and TRBJ2-7; TRBD2 matches 7 bases. The receptor was derived from a woman aged 80 or older with acute or convalescent COVID-19. As DNA, the CDR3 is TGTGCCAGCAGTGAATCTCCTAGCGGCAGCTCCTACGAGCAGTACTTC. Its protein is CASSESPSGSSYEQYF.